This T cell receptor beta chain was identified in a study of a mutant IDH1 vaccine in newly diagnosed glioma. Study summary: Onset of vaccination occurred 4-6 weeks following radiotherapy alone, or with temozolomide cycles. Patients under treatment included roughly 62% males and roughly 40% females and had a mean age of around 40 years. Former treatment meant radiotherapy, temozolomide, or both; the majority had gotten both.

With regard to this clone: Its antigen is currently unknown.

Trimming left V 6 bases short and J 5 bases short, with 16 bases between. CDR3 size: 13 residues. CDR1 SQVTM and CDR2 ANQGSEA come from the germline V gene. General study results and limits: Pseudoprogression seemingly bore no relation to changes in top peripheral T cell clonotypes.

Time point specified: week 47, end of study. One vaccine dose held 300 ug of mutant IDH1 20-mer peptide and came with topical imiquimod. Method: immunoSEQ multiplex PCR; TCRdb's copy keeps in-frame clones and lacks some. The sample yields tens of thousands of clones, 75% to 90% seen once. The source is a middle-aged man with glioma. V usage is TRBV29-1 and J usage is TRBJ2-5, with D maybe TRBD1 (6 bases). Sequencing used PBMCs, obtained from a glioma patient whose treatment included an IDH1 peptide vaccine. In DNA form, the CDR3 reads TGCAGCGTAGCTAGGGACACAAGGGAGACCCAGTACTTC. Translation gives CSVARDTRETQYF.